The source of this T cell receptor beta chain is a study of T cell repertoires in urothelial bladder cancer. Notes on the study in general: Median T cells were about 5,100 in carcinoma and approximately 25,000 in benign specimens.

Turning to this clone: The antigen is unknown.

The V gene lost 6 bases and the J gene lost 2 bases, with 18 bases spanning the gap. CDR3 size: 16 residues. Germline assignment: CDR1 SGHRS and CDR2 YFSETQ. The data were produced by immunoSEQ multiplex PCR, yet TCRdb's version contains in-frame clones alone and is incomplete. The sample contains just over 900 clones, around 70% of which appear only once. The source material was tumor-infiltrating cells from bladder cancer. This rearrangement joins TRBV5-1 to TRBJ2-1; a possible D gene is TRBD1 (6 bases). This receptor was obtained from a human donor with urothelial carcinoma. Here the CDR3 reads CASTLGAPPPYNEQFF. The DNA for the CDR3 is TGCGCCAGCACCCTGGGGGCACCTCCTCCCTACAATGAGCAGTTCTTC.